The text below deals with one T cell receptor beta chain. The sample belongs to a study of blood T cell repertoires in COVID-19. Study context: Samples taken during acute and convalescent COVID-19 were collected in the United States, Italy and Spain.

This CDR3 has 13 residues. Germline assignment: CDR1 LGHDT and CDR2 YNNKEL (reference sequence). Trimming took 6 bases from V and 0 from J, leaving 9 bases between them. Repertoires were generated with immunoSEQ multiplex PCR, while TCRdb's copy carries only in-frame clones and drops some. The sample shows about 69,000 clones, less than 85% of them seen only once. The material sequenced was peripheral blood. This TCR derives from a man aged 45-65 years with COVID-19, enrolled during active disease. This rearrangement joins TRBV3-1 (or the pseudogene TRBV3-2) to TRBJ2-7; tentative D call: TRBD1 (6 bases). In DNA form, the CDR3 reads TGTGCCAGCAGGCACAGGGCCTCCTACGAGCAGTACTTC. This translates into CASRHRASYEQYF.